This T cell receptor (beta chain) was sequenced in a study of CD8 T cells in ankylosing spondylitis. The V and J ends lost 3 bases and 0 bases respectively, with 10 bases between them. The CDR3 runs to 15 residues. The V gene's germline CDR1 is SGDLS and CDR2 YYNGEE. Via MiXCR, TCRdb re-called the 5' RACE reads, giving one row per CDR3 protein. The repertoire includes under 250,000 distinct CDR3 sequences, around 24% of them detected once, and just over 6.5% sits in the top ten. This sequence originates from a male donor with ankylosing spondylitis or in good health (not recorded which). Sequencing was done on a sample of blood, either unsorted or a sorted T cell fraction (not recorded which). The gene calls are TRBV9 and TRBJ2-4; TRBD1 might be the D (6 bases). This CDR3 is CASSAGHLAKNIQYF. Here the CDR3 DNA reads TGTGCCAGCAGCGCGGGACACCTAGCCAAAAACATTCAGTACTTC.